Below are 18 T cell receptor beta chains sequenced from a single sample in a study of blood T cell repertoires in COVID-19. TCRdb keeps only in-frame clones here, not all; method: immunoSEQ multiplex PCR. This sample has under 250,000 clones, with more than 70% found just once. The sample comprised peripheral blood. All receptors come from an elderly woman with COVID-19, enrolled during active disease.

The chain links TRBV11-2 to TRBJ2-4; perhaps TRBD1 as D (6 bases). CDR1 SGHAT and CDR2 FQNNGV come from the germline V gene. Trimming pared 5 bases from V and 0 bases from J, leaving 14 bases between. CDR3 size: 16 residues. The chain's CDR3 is CASSPRGGLAKNIQYF. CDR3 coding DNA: TGTGCCAGCAGCCCCCGAGGGGGTTTAGCCAAAAACATTCAGTACTTC.

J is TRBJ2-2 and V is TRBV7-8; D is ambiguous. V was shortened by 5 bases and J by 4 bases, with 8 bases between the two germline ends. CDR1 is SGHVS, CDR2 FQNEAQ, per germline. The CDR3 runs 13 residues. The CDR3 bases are TGTGCCAGCAGCCGCTATCTCACCGGGGAGCTGTTTTTT. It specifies CASSRYLTGELFF.

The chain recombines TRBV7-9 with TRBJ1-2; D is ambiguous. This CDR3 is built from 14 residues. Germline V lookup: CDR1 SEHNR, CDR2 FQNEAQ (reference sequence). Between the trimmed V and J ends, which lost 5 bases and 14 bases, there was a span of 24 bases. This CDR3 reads CASSPQASTTLWTF. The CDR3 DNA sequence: TGTGCCAGCAGCCCGCAGGCGTCAACCACCCTTTGGACCTTC.

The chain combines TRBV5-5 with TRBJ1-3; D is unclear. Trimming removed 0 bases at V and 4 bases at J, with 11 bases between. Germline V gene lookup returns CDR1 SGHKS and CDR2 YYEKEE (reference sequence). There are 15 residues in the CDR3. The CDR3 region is CASSLEVPVGNTIYF. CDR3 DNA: TGTGCCAGCAGCTTGGAAGTCCCGGTAGGAAACACCATATATTTT. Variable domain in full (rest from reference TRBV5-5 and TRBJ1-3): DAGVTQSPTHLIKTRGQQVTLRCSPISGHKSVSWYQQVLGQGPQFIFQYYEKEERGRGNFPDRFSARQFPNYSSELNVNALLLGDSALYLCASSLEVPVGNTIYFGEGSWLTVV.

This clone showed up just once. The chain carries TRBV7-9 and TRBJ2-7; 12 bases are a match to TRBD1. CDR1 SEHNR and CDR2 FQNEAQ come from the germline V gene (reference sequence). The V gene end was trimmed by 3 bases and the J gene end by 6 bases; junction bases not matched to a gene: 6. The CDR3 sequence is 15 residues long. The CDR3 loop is CASSLGQGALGEQYF. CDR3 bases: TGTGCCAGCAGCTTGGGACAGGGGGCTCTGGGCGAGCAGTACTTC.

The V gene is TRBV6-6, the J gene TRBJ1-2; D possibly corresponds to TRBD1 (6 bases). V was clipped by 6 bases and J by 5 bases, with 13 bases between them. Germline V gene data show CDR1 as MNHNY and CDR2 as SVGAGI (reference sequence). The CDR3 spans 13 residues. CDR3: CASSNVGQYGYTF. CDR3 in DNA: TGTGCCAGCAGCAACGTCGGACAGTATGGCTACACCTTC.

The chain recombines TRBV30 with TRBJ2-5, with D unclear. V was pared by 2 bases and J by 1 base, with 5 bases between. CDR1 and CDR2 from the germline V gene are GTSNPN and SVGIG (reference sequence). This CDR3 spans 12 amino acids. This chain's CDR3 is CAWSQVQETQYF. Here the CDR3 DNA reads TGTGCCTGGAGTCAGGTCCAAGAGACCCAGTACTTC.

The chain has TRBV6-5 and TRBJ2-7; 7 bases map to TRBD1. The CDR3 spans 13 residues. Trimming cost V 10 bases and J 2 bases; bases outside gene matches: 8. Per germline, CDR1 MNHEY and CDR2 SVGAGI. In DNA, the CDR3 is TGTGCCACCTCCCCGGGACAGACCTACGAGCAGTACTTC. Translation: CATSPGQTYEQYF.

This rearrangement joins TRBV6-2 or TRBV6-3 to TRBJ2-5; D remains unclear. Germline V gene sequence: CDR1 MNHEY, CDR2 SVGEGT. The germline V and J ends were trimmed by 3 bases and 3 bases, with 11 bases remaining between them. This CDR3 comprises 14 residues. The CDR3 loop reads CASSYTGWKETQYF. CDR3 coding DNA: TGTGCCAGCAGTTATACCGGGTGGAAAGAGACCCAGTACTTC.

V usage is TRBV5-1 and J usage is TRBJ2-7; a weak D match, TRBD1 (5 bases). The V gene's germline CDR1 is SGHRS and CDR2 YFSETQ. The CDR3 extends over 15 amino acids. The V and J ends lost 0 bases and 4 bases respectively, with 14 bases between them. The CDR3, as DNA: TGCGCCAGCAGCTTGGGGCCCCCGGACACTTACGAGCAGTACGTC. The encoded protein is CASSLGPPDTYEQYV.

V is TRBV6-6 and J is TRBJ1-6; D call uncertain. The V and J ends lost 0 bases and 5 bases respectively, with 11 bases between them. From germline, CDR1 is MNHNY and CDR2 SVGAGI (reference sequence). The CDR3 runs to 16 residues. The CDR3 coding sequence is TGTGCCAGCAGTTACTCGATGCGAGTAAATAATTCACCCCTCCACTTT. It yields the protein CASSYSMRVNNSPLHF.

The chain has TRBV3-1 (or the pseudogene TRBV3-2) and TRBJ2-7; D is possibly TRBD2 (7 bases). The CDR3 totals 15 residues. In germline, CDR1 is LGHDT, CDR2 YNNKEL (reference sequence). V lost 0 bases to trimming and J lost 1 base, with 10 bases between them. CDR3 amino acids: CASSQEGGRSYEQYF. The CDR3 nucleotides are TGTGCCAGCAGCCAAGAGGGGGGGCGGTCCTACGAGCAGTACTTC.

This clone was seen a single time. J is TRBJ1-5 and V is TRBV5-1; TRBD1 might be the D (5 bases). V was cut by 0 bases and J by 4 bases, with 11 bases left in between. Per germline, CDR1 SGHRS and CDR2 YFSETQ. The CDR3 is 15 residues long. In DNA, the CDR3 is TGCGCCAGCAGCTTGGGGGGACTAAAAAATCAGCCCCAGCATTTT. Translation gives CASSLGGLKNQPQHF.

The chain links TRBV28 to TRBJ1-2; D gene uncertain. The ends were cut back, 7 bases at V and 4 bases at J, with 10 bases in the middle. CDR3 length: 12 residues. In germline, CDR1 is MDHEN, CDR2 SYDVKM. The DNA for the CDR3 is TGTGCCAGCAATCGGGTGAGCTATGGCTACACCTTC. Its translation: CASNRVSYGYTF.

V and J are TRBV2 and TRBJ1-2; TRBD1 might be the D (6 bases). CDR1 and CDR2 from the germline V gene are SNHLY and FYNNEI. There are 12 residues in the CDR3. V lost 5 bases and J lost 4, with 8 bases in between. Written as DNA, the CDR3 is TGTGCCAGCAGTCTGACAGGCTATGGCTACACCTTC. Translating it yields CASSLTGYGYTF.

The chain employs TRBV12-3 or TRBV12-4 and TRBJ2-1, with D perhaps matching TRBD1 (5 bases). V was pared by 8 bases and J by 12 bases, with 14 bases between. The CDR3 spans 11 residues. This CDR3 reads CASGISQGQFF. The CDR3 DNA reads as TGTGCCAGCGGAATAAGCCAGGGGCAGTTCTTC.

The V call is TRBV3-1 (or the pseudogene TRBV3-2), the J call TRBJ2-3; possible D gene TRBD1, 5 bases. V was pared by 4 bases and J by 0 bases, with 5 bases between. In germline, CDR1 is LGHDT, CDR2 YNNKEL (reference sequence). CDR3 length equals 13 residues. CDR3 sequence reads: CASSRQSTDTQYF. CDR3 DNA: TGTGCCAGCAGCCGACAGAGCACAGATACGCAGTATTTT.

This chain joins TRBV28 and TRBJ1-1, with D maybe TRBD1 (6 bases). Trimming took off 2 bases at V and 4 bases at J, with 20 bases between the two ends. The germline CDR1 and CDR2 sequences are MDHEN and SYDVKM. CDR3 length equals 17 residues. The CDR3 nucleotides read TGTGCCAGCAGTTTAGGGGGCGGGTTGGGTACGGGCACTGAAGCTTTCTTT. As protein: CASSLGGGLGTGTEAFF.